The rows below give T cell receptor beta chains drawn from one sample of a study of blood T cell repertoires in COVID-19. The assay was immunoSEQ multiplex PCR, and TCRdb's table has in-frame clones only and misses some. The sample lists some 150,000 clones, around four fifths occurring once. The sample consisted of peripheral blood. These receptors were collected from a woman in her 70s with COVID-19, enrolled during active disease. CDR3s include the opening cysteine and the closing phenylalanine or tryptophan. The D gene is left open where the match is weak. Expanded clones are given a class, and other clones once, few, many or no size at all.

D	size	V	J	DNA	CDR3
NA	NA	TRBV6-1	TRBJ1-4	TGTGCCAGCAGTGAACGGTGGGGCAGGGATGAAAAACTGTTTTTT	CASSERWGRDEKLFF
TRBD1	NA	TRBV19	TRBJ1-6	TGTGCCAGTAGTACTTGGACAGGGGTACCCTATAATTCACCCCTCCACTTT	CASSTWTGVPYNSPLHF
NA	NA	TRBV6-4	TRBJ2-7	TGTGCCAGCAGTGACTCGTTGCAGGCTGGCTCCTACGAGCAGTACTTC	CASSDSLQAGSYEQYF
TRBD1	NA	TRBV27	TRBJ1-1	TGTGCCAGCAGGATACAGGGGTGGGGCACTGAAGCTTTCTTT	CASRIQGWGTEAFF
NA	NA	TRBV10-1	TRBJ1-6	TGCGCCAGCAGTGGAACGGGATCACCCCTCCACTTT	CASSGTGSPLHF
NA	NA	TRBV4-1	TRBJ2-2	TGCGCCAGCAGCCAGCATGGCGGGGCCGGCACCGGGGAGCTGTTTTTT	CASSQHGGAGTGELFF
TRBD1	NA	TRBV6-5	TRBJ1-4	TGTGCCAGCAGTCCGGACAGGGCAAGGGAAAAACTGTTTTTT	CASSPDRAREKLFF
TRBD2	NA	TRBV6-1	TRBJ2-1	TGTGCCAGCAGTGAAGCAACTAGCGGCATATACAATGAGCAGTTCTTC	CASSEATSGIYNEQFF
NA	NA	TRBV28	TRBJ2-7	TGTGCCAGCAGTTTCTGGGGGGGCAGTGGACTGTCCTCCTACGAGCAGTACTTC	CASSFWGGSGLSSYEQYF
TRBD1	NA	TRBV7-2	TRBJ1-1	TGTGCCAGCAGCTTACAGGGGGGAACTGAAGCTTTCTTT	CASSLQGGTEAFF
NA	NA	TRBV5-1	TRBJ2-7	TGCGCCAGCAGCGTCACCTACCTTTACTACGAGCAGTACTTC	CASSVTYLYYEQYF
TRBD1	NA	TRBV10-3	TRBJ2-3	TGTGCCATCAGCGGACAGGACACAGATACGCAGTATTTT	CAISGQDTDTQYF
NA	few	TRBV4-2	TRBJ1-2	TGTGCCAGCAGCCAAGGCGACAGCTATGGCTACACCTTC	CASSQGDSYGYTF
NA	few	TRBV24-1	TRBJ2-2	TGTGCCACCAGTGACCGAGCCAGGACCGGGGAGCTGTTTTTT	CATSDRARTGELFF
TRBD2	NA	TRBV3-1/TRBV3-2	TRBJ2-7	TGTGCCAGCAGTTTCGTTCTAGCGGGTGGCTACGAGCAGTACTTC	CASSFVLAGGYEQYF
TRBD1	NA	TRBV6-2/TRBV6-3	TRBJ1-6	TGTGCCAGCAGTTACTTACCAAAGGGACAGGGTGGTTCACCCCTCCACTTT	CASSYLPKGQGGSPLHF
NA	NA	TRBV19	TRBJ1-2	TGTGCCAGTAGTATCGACAGAGACTATGGCTACACCTTC	CASSIDRDYGYTF
NA	NA	TRBV27	TRBJ2-7	TGTGCCAGCAGTTTAGTGTCAGGGGATAGCGAGCAGTACTTC	CASSLVSGDSEQYF
NA	NA	TRBV28	TRBJ1-2	TGTGCCAGCAGTCCTTCCCGTCTATATGGCTACACCTTC	CASSPSRLYGYTF
NA	NA	TRBV2	TRBJ2-2	TGTGCCAGCAAAGGGGATAGCGGGAACACCGGGGAGCTGTTTTTT	CASKGDSGNTGELFF
TRBD1	NA	TRBV28	TRBJ2-3	TGTGCCAGCAGCCACCCGACAGGGAGAAGAGCAGATACGCAGTATTTT	CASSHPTGRRADTQYF
TRBD1	NA	TRBV7-9	TRBJ2-4	TGTGCCAGCAGCCCAACTGACAGGGCCCTAGGAGAAAACATTCAGTACTTC	CASSPTDRALGENIQYF
TRBD1	NA	TRBV6-5	TRBJ1-6	TGTGCCAGCAGTCTCACCGGGACAGCTAATTCACCCCTCCACTTT	CASSLTGTANSPLHF
TRBD2	NA	TRBV6-5	TRBJ2-1	TGTGCCAGCACCGGGACTAGCGGGAGACAGTTCTTC	CASTGTSGRQFF
TRBD1	NA	TRBV5-1	TRBJ1-1	TGCGCCAGCAGCTTTTACGGGACAGGGCCTCCTGAAGCTTTCTTT	CASSFYGTGPPEAFF
NA	NA	TRBV18	TRBJ2-1	TGTGCCAGCTCACCACAGTTACAGGGATACAATGAGCAGTTCTTC	CASSPQLQGYNEQFF
NA	NA	TRBV11-2	TRBJ2-3	TGTGCCAGCACCAATTCCCCAGATACGCAGTATTTT	CASTNSPDTQYF
NA	NA	TRBV9	TRBJ2-2	TGTGCCAGCAGCGCAAATTCGCGGGTCGGGGAGCTGTTTTTT	CASSANSRVGELFF
TRBD1	NA	TRBV30	TRBJ1-2	TGTGCCTGGAGCCAGACAGGGGGCGGCTACACCTTC	CAWSQTGGGYTF
TRBD2	once	TRBV27	TRBJ2-3	TGTGCCAGCAGTCGGAGAGGACTAGCGGGGACAGATACGCAGTATTTT	CASSRRGLAGTDTQYF
NA	NA	TRBV10-3	TRBJ2-7	TGTGCCATCAGTGGCGGACAGGGAGGGCGGGCGTACTCCTACGAGCAGTACTTC	CAISGGQGGRAYSYEQYF
NA	NA	TRBV5-6	TRBJ1-2	TGTGCCAGCAGCTCTTTCGGGGTGGATTATGGCTACACCTTC	CASSSFGVDYGYTF
NA	NA	TRBV13	TRBJ2-3	TGTGCCAGCAGCTTAGGCCGGGGTGGACGCACAGATACGCAGTATTTT	CASSLGRGGRTDTQYF
NA	NA	TRBV29-1	TRBJ1-2	TGCAGCGTGTCCCAACGGGGGGGAATTTATGGCTACACCTTC	CSVSQRGGIYGYTF
NA	NA	TRBV6-1	TRBJ1-6	TGTGCCAGCACTGAAGACGGCTCCTATAATTCACCCCTCCACTTT	CASTEDGSYNSPLHF
NA	NA	TRBV29-1	TRBJ1-5	TGCAGCGTTGAGATGACAGCCAATCAGCCCCAGCATTTT	CSVEMTANQPQHF
NA	NA	TRBV28	TRBJ1-2	TGTGCCAGCAGTTCCGGGGGGCAGGGCTATGGCTACACCTTC	CASSSGGQGYGYTF
TRBD1	many	TRBV19	TRBJ2-1	TGTGCCAGTAGTGACTCAACAGGGGAATGGTCCTACAATGAGCAGTTCTTC	CASSDSTGEWSYNEQFF
TRBD1	few	TRBV5-4	TRBJ1-2	TGTGCCAGCAGCCATGGACAGGGAACGGATGGCTACACCTTC	CASSHGQGTDGYTF
TRBD2	once	TRBV12-5	TRBJ2-1	TGTGCTAGTGGCGTGGGACTAGCGGGGGGTAATGAGCAGTTCTTC	CASGVGLAGGNEQFF
TRBD2	NA	TRBV28	TRBJ2-5	TGTGCCAGCAGTCTCGGACTAGCGGGGGGGCAAGAGACCCAGTACTTC	CASSLGLAGGQETQYF
TRBD2	NA	TRBV9	TRBJ2-1	TGTGCCAGCAGCGGCAGCTTTAGCGGGAGGGCGGGTGAGCAGTTCTTC	CASSGSFSGRAGEQFF
NA	NA	TRBV28	TRBJ1-2	TGTGCCAGCAGTCCCGCGGGGGCGAGGGGCTACACCTTC	CASSPAGARGYTF
NA	NA	TRBV5-6	TRBJ1-2	TGTGCCAGCAGCTTATACCTTTCAGGGGCGGATGGCTACACCTTC	CASSLYLSGADGYTF
TRBD2	NA	TRBV5-1	TRBJ2-1	TGCGCCAGCAGCTTCCGAGCGGGAGCGGTCAATGAGCAGTTCTTC	CASSFRAGAVNEQFF
NA	NA	TRBV6-5	TRBJ2-7	TGTGCCACCCAAAACTACGAGCAGTACTTC	CATQNYEQYF
TRBD1	NA	TRBV28	TRBJ1-3	TGTGCCAGCAGTTTAGACTTGGGACAGGGGGAAACTGGAAACACCATATATTTT	CASSLDLGQGETGNTIYF
NA	NA	TRBV28	TRBJ1-3	TGTGCCAGCAGTTTAGTGGTAGGAGCTGGAAACACCATATATTTT	CASSLVVGAGNTIYF
NA	NA	TRBV12-3/TRBV12-4	TRBJ2-7	TGTGCCAGCAGTTTGACGGGAGCGGGCGAGCAGTACTTC	CASSLTGAGEQYF
TRBD2	NA	TRBV14	TRBJ2-1	TGTGCCAGCAGCCAGCTCGCCATTTTAGCGGGGGTAGGACGTGAGCAGTTCTTC	CASSQLAILAGVGREQFF
NA	NA	TRBV29-1	TRBJ1-1	TGCAGCGTTGAGGCCCCACCCATGAACACTGAAGCTTTCTTT	CSVEAPPMNTEAFF
NA	NA	TRBV19	TRBJ2-1	TGTGCCAGTAACCCTCTGAGCGGCAATGAGCAGTTCTTC	CASNPLSGNEQFF
NA	NA	TRBV6-5	TRBJ1-6	TGTGCCACCTCACAGGGAGTGGATTCACCCCTCCACTTT	CATSQGVDSPLHF